The 32 T cell receptor beta chains listed next were all sequenced from one sample in a study of OX40 agonist ivuxolimab in advanced cancers. Here immunoSEQ multiplex PCR was the method, and the copy in TCRdb shows in-frame clones only, minus some. The sample records around 72,000 clones, more than 75% being singletons. The specimen comprised CD4+ or CD8+ T cells sorted from blood, sampled in a trial of the OX40 agonist ivuxolimab. All receptors derive from an adult with an advanced solid tumor such as melanoma, head and neck, liver or kidney cancer.

The V gene is TRBV18, the J gene TRBJ1-5; 7 bases match TRBD1. This CDR3 comprises 15 residues. From germline, CDR1 is KGHSH and CDR2 LQKENI. Unmatched junction bases numbered 5, after V lost 1 base and J lost 5 bases. The CDR3 loop reads CASSPLRGQDQPQHF. Written as DNA, the CDR3 is TGTGCCAGCTCACCACTTAGGGGGCAGGATCAGCCCCAGCATTTT. Combining the CDR3 with reference TRBV18 and TRBJ1-5 gives the whole variable domain NAGVMQNPRHLVRRRGQEARLRCSPMKGHSHVYWYRQLPEEGLKFMVYLQKENIIDESGMPKERFSAEFPKEGPSILRIQQVVRGDSAAYFCASSPLRGQDQPQHFGDGTRLSIL.

The chain combines TRBV7-2 with TRBJ1-1, with a tentative D call TRBD1 (5 bases). The germline CDR1 and CDR2 sequences are SGHTA and FQGNSA. The CDR3 runs to 13 residues. Trimming removed 4 bases at V and 5 bases at J, with 11 bases between. The CDR3 region has the DNA TGTGCCAGCAGCTCCTTCTGGGGGACTGAAGCTTTCTTT. Translated: CASSSFWGTEAFF.

The chain combines TRBV10-3 with TRBJ2-2; TRBD2 is a possible D gene (6 bases). The CDR3 is 15 residues long. Germline values: CDR1 ENHRY, CDR2 SYGVKD. V was cut by 5 bases and J by 0 bases, with 10 bases left in between. The DNA of the CDR3 is TGTGCCATCAGTCGAGGACTATCGAACACCGGGGAGCTGTTTTTT. It yields the protein CAISRGLSNTGELFF.

The genes are TRBV18 and TRBJ1-3, with TRBD1 as a possible D gene (6 bases). The V and J ends lost 1 base and 0 bases respectively, with 7 bases between them. CDR3 length: 15 residues. Germline values: CDR1 KGHSH, CDR2 LQKENI. This CDR3 reads CASSPQGVSGNTIYF. The CDR3 DNA reads TGTGCCAGCTCACCACAGGGGGTCTCTGGAAACACCATATATTTT.

This clone was observed a few times. This CDR3 is CASSQSQFRSTGAREQYF. CDR3 coding DNA: TGCGCCAGCAGCCAAAGCCAATTTCGCTCGACAGGGGCTCGGGAGCAGTACTTC. This sequence joins TRBV4-1 and TRBJ2-7; 8 bases are a match to TRBD1. V trimming: 2 bases; J trimming: 7 bases; junction bases outside the gene matches: 19. Looked up from germline, CDR1 is MGHRA and CDR2 is YSYEKL. The CDR3 consists of 18 residues.

This clone is a singleton in its sample. V gene TRBV5-6 combines with J gene TRBJ2-1; no clear D gene. The CDR3 covers 13 residues. Between the trimmed V and J ends, which lost 4 bases and 7 bases, there was a span of 12 bases. CDR1 is SGHDT, CDR2 YYEEEE, per germline. Written as DNA, the CDR3 is TGTGCCAGCAGCCCCCCCTTAGGGAATGAGCAGTTCTTC. It encodes CASSPPLGNEQFF. Using reference TRBV5-6 and TRBJ2-1 for the parts outside the CDR3, the full variable domain is DAGVTQSPTHLIKTRGQQVTLRCSPKSGHDTVSWYQQALGQGPQFIFQYYEEEERQRGNFPDRFSGHQFPNYSSELNVNALLLGDSALYLCASSPPLGNEQFFGPGTRLTVL.

J is TRBJ2-3 and V is TRBV28, with D perhaps TRBD2 (6 bases). The germline CDR1 and CDR2 sequences are MDHEN and SYDVKM. The length of the CDR3 is 12 residues. V was trimmed by 6 bases and J by 3 bases, leaving 7 bases between them. The CDR3 region is CASRGLTDTQYF. The DNA for the CDR3 is TGTGCCAGCAGAGGACTAACAGATACGCAGTATTTT.

The chain carries TRBV28 and TRBJ2-5, with D hard to call. Deletions cut 4 bases from V and 5 bases from J, with 8 bases between. The CDR3 is made up of 12 amino acids. Germline lookup yields CDR1 MDHEN and CDR2 SYDVKM. The CDR3: CASSSFGETQYF. As DNA, the CDR3 is TGTGCCAGCAGTTCGTTCGGTGAGACCCAGTACTTC.

This chain links TRBV5-1 with TRBJ1-4; D remains unclear. Germline CDR1 and CDR2: SGHRS and YFSETQ. This CDR3 region has 15 residues. V shed 2 bases and J shed 3 bases, with 11 bases lying between them. In DNA form, the CDR3 reads TGCGCCAGCAGCTTCTTGGGAGGGTCTAATGAAAAACTGTTTTTT. Amino acids: CASSFLGGSNEKLFF.

This chain uses TRBV19 with TRBJ2-2; 7 bases align to TRBD1. Germline values: CDR1 LNHDA, CDR2 SQIVND (reference sequence). The CDR3 has 14 residues. V lost 6 bases and J lost 4; bases outside the gene matches: 5. This chain's CDR3 is CASSPGQITGELFF. The DNA of the CDR3 is TGTGCCAGTAGCCCGGGACAGATCACCGGGGAGCTGTTTTTT.

The chain links TRBV18 to TRBJ2-5, with a tentative D call TRBD1 (6 bases). The germline V gene has CDR1 KGHSH and CDR2 LQKENI. The CDR3 consists of 14 residues. V dropped 5 bases and J dropped 4 bases, with 14 bases sitting between them. DNA for the CDR3: TGTGCCAGCTCAGACCGGGACACAAGAGAGACCCAGTACTTC. Residues: CASSDRDTRETQYF.

The J gene is TRBJ2-6, the V gene TRBV14; 12 bases align to TRBD1. Germline-derived CDR1 and CDR2 are SGHDN and FVKESK. V shed 0 bases, J shed 2 bases, and the junction held 2 bases outside the gene matches. This CDR3 has 18 residues. Here the CDR3 DNA reads TGTGCCAGCAGCCAAGATTGGGACAGGGGGCCTGGGGCCAACGTCCTGACTTTC. The encoded protein is CASSQDWDRGPGANVLTF.

This chain uses TRBV5-4 with TRBJ2-2, with D hard to call. CDR1 is SGHNT and CDR2 is YYREEE in the germline V gene (reference sequence). V was pared by 4 bases and J by 6 bases, with 10 bases between. The CDR3 loop spans 13 amino acids. CDR3 protein: CASSPDPPGELFF. CDR3 in DNA: TGTGCCAGCAGCCCGGACCCGCCCGGGGAGCTGTTTTTT.

The J gene is TRBJ2-7, the V gene TRBV5-4, with D perhaps being TRBD1 or TRBD2 (5 bases each). The CDR3 has 14 amino acids. Per germline, CDR1 SGHNT and CDR2 YYREEE (reference sequence). Trimming stripped 4 bases from V and 6 bases from J, with 17 bases between. This CDR3 is CASSPGALVAEQYF. The CDR3 DNA reads TGTGCCAGCAGCCCCGGGGCCCTTGTGGCCGAGCAGTACTTC. Full variable domain (missing parts from reference TRBV5-4 and TRBJ2-7): ETGVTQSPTHLIKTRGQQVTLRCSSQSGHNTVSWYQQALGQGPQFIFQYYREEENGRGNFPPRFSGLQFPNYSSELNVNALELDDSALYLCASSPGALVAEQYFGPGTRLTVT.

Only a few counts were recorded for this clone. V and J are TRBV29-1 and TRBJ2-1; tentatively, D is TRBD2 (5 bases). The V gene's germline CDR1 is SQVTM and CDR2 ANQGSEA. Trimming left V 4 bases short and J 6 bases short, with 10 bases between. There are 12 residues in the CDR3. CDR3 sequence reads: CSVGLAGNEQFF. The DNA of the CDR3 is TGCAGCGTTGGGCTAGCAGGCAATGAGCAGTTCTTC.

V and J are TRBV6-1 and TRBJ1-3; 8 bases line up with TRBD1. V was pared by 5 bases and J by 4 bases, with 4 bases of the junction left unmatched. This CDR3 is 14 amino acids long. CDR1 MNHNS and CDR2 SASEGT come from the germline V gene. The CDR3 coding sequence is TGTGCCAGCAGTCAAAGGACAGGGGGAAACACCATATATTTT. Its translation is CASSQRTGGNTIYF.

The CDR3 nucleotides read TGTGCCAGCATCTCACAGGCCACAGATACGCAGTATTTT. Residues: CASISQATDTQYF. This chain uses TRBV6-5 with TRBJ2-3; weak D call: TRBD1 (5 bases). Trimming took 7 bases from V and 2 from J, leaving 10 bases between them. CDR1 and CDR2 (germline): MNHEY, SVGAGI. The CDR3 extends over 13 amino acids.

The gene calls are TRBV6-1 and TRBJ2-7, with TRBD2 matching 9 bases. Per the germline V gene, CDR1 is MNHNS and CDR2 is SASEGT. J was trimmed by 3 bases and V by 0 bases; bases with no gene match: 12. The length of the CDR3 is 18 residues. This CDR3 is CASSEARWVAGAHYEQYF. As DNA, the CDR3 is TGTGCCAGCAGTGAAGCCCGTTGGGTAGCGGGAGCTCACTACGAGCAGTACTTC.

The chain combines TRBV19 with TRBJ1-1; D is uncertain. Germline V lookup: CDR1 LNHDA, CDR2 SQIVND (reference sequence). V shed 1 base and J shed 0 bases, with 9 bases lying between them. The CDR3 spans 15 residues. The CDR3 here is CASSIGEGLNTEAFF. The CDR3 bases are TGTGCCAGTAGTATAGGTGAGGGATTGAACACTGAAGCTTTCTTT. Using reference TRBV19 and TRBJ1-1 for the parts outside the CDR3, the full variable domain is DGGITQSPKYLFRKEGQNVTLSCEQNLNHDAMYWYRQDPGQGLRLIYYSQIVNDFQKGDIAEGYSVSREKKESFPLTVTSAQKNPTAFYLCASSIGEGLNTEAFFGQGTRLTVV.

The genes are TRBV6-6 and TRBJ1-2, with 7 positions matching TRBD1. After removal of 2 bases from V and 4 bases from J, the junction contained 10 bases not matched to a gene. Germline V gives CDR1 MNHNY, CDR2 SVGAGI (reference sequence). The CDR3 is 16 amino acids. Written as DNA, the CDR3 is TGTGCCAGCAGTTACCCCGGACCGACAGGGACCTATGGCTACACCTTC. Protein product: CASSYPGPTGTYGYTF.

The gene calls are TRBV5-1 and TRBJ2-2, with D possibly being TRBD1 or TRBD2 (5 bases each). The ends were cut back, 2 bases at V and 7 bases at J, with 15 bases in the middle. The CDR3 extends over 15 amino acids. Germline V gene sequence: CDR1 SGHRS, CDR2 YFSETQ. Here the CDR3 DNA reads TGCGCCAGCAGCTTAAACACGGGGCTTGGCGGGGAGCTGTTTTTT. Amino acid sequence: CASSLNTGLGGELFF.

The gene calls are TRBV7-6 and TRBJ2-2, with 9 bases identical to TRBD1. The CDR3 contains 16 residues. With 2 bases clipped from V and 7 bases from J, the junction kept 8 bases outside the gene matches. Germline V CDR1 and CDR2: SGHVS, FNYEAQ. CDR3 in amino acids: CASSLLGQGMGGELFF. The CDR3 nucleotides are TGTGCCAGCAGCTTACTCGGACAGGGGATGGGCGGGGAGCTGTTTTTT.

This rearrangement joins TRBV4-1 to TRBJ2-5; possible D gene TRBD1, 6 bases. V was pared by 2 bases and J by 3 bases, with 7 bases between. The CDR3 contains 13 residues. Germline values: CDR1 MGHRA, CDR2 YSYEKL. The CDR3 sequence is CASSQRTEETQYF. In DNA form, the CDR3 reads TGCGCCAGCAGCCAAAGGACAGAAGAGACCCAGTACTTC.

V usage is TRBV9 and J usage is TRBJ1-4; the match to TRBD1 covers 8 bases. J was trimmed by 7 bases and V by 7 bases; bases with no gene match: 15. Germline values: CDR1 SGDLS, CDR2 YYNGEE. The CDR3 contains 16 residues. CDR3 DNA: TGTGCCAGCGGCGCAAAATCCGGGACAGGCGCTGAAAAACTGTTTTTT. Amino acids: CASGAKSGTGAEKLFF.

The rearrangement joins TRBV7-9 to TRBJ2-7; D might be TRBD2 (6 bases). Germline CDR1 is SEHNR and CDR2 is FQNEAQ (reference sequence). V lost 5 bases and J lost 3, with 8 bases in between. CDR3 size: 12 residues. CDR3 region: CASSPGGYEQYF. The CDR3 DNA follows: TGTGCCAGCAGCCCCGGGGGCTACGAGCAGTACTTC.

This clone was counted only a few times. The chain has TRBV5-6 and TRBJ1-1; 11 positions agree with TRBD1. CDR1 and CDR2 from the germline V gene are SGHDT and YYEEEE. This CDR3 spans 15 amino acids. Trimming took 1 base from V and 6 from J; bases not matched to a gene: 5. In DNA form, the CDR3 reads TGTGCCAGCAGCTTGCTCGGGACAGGGGGTGCTGAAGCTTTCTTT. Translation gives CASSLLGTGGAEAFF.

V is TRBV14 and J is TRBJ2-5; 11 bases align to TRBD2. Germline V CDR1 and CDR2: SGHDN, FVKESK. CDR3 length equals 15 residues. Losses at the gene ends were 2 bases for V and 3 bases for J; bases not matched to a gene: 2. The CDR3 sequence is CASSQTGLAEETQYF. In DNA form, the CDR3 reads TGTGCCAGCAGCCAAACGGGACTAGCGGAAGAGACCCAGTACTTC.

J is TRBJ2-5 and V is TRBV2, with no clear D. CDR3 length equals 14 residues. Germline CDR1 is SNHLY and CDR2 is FYNNEI. V lost 7 bases to trimming and J lost 4 bases, with 16 bases between them. Here the CDR3 reads CASKNRAEGETQYF. In DNA, the CDR3 is TGTGCCAGCAAGAACCGGGCCGAAGGAGAGACCCAGTACTTC. The full variable domain, in which reference TRBV2 and TRBJ2-5 provide the parts outside the CDR3, is EPEVTQTPSHQVTQMGQEVILRCVPISNHLYFYWYRQILGQKVEFLVSFYNNEISEKSEIFDDQFSVERPDGSNFTLKIRSTKLEDSAMYFCASKNRAEGETQYFGPGTRLLVL.

This clone was recorded only once. In nucleotides, the CDR3 is TGTGCCAGCAGCTTAGGAGGGTGGGCTTACAATGAGCAGTTCTTC. Residues: CASSLGGWAYNEQFF. This rearrangement joins TRBV5-6 to TRBJ2-1; maybe TRBD2 (6 bases). Looked up from germline, CDR1 is SGHDT and CDR2 is YYEEEE. Trimming shortened V by 2 bases and J by 4 bases, and 13 bases separated the two germline ends. This CDR3 is 15 amino acids long.

The chain is built from TRBV4-2 and TRBJ2-2; possibly TRBD2 for D (6 bases). The germline V gene encodes CDR1 LGHNA and CDR2 YNFKEQ. The V gene lost 4 bases and the J gene lost 4 bases, with 10 bases spanning the gap. The CDR3 loop spans 14 amino acids. CDR3 protein: CASSLGEATGELFF. In DNA, the CDR3 is TGTGCCAGCAGCCTTGGGGAGGCCACCGGGGAGCTGTTTTTT.

The chain has TRBV12-5 and TRBJ1-1; weak D call: TRBD1 (6 bases). V lost 0 bases and J lost 3, with 14 bases in between. Germline V gene lookup returns CDR1 LGHNT and CDR2 FRNRAP. This CDR3 has 16 amino acids. Written as DNA, the CDR3 is TGTGCTAGTGGTTTGGTACATCAACAGGGATACACTGAAGCTTTCTTT. As protein: CASGLVHQQGYTEAFF. The full variable domain, its missing parts supplied by reference TRBV12-5 and TRBJ1-1, is DARVTQTPRHKVTEMGQEVTMRCQPILGHNTVFWYRQTMMQGLELLAYFRNRAPLDDSGMPKDRFSAEMPDATLATLKIQPSEPRDSAVYFCASGLVHQQGYTEAFFGQGTRLTVV.

The chain carries TRBV5-1 and TRBJ2-7; 9 nucleotides agree with TRBD1. V lost 3 bases and J lost 0; bases outside the gene matches: 4. The CDR3 totals 15 residues. Germline lookup yields CDR1 SGHRS and CDR2 YFSETQ. CDR3 nucleotide sequence: TGCGCCAGCAGCTCTGGACAGGGGACCTCCTACGAGCAGTACTTC. Encoded protein: CASSSGQGTSYEQYF.